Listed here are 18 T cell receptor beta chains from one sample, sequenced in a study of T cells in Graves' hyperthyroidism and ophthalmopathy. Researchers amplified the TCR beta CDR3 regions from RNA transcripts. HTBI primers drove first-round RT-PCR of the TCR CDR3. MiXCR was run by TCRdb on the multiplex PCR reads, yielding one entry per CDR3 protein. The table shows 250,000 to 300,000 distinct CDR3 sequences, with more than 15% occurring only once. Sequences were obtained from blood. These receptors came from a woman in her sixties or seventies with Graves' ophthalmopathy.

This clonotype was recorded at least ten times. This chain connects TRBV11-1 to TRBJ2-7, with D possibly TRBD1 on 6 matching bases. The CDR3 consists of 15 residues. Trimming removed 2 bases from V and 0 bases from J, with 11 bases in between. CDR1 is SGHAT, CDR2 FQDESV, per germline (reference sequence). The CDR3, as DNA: TGTGCCAGCAGCTTATTGACAGGACTCTCCTACGAGCAGTACTTC. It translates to CASSLLTGLSYEQYF.

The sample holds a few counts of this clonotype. The CDR3 is CASSPRTGPNEKLFF. The CDR3 DNA follows: TGCGCCAGCAGCCCCCGGACAGGGCCAAATGAAAAACTGTTTTTT. V gene TRBV4-1 combines with J gene TRBJ1-4; 8 bases agree with TRBD1. CDR1 and CDR2 (germline): MGHRA, YSYEKL. CDR3 size: 15 residues. V shed 4 bases, J shed 5 bases, and the junction held 6 bases outside the gene matches.

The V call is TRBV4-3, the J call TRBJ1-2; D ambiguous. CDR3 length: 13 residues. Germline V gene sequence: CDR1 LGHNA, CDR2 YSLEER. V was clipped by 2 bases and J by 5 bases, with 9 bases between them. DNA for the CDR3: TGCGCCAGCAGCCAAAATGTTCCATATGGCTACACCTTC. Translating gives CASSQNVPYGYTF.

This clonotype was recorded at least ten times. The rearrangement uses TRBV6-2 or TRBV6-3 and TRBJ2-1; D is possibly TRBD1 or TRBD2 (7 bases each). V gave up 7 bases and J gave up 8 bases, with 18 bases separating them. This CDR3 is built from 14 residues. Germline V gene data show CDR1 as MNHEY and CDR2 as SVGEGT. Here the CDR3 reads CASNHLAGGDEQFF. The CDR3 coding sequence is TGTGCCAGCAACCACCTAGCAGGGGGGGATGAGCAGTTCTTC.

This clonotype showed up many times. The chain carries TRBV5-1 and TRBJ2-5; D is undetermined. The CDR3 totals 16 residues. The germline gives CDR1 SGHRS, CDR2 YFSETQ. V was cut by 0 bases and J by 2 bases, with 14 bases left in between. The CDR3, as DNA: TGCGCCAGCAGCTTGGGATGGGGTATCGGACAAGAGACCCAGTACTTC. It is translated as CASSLGWGIGQETQYF.

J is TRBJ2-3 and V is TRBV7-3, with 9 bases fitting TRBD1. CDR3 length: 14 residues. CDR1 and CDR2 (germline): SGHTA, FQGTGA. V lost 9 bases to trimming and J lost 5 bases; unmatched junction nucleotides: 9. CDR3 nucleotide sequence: TGTGCCAGTCAGGACAGGGGAGGGGGAGATACGCAGTATTTT. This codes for CASQDRGGGDTQYF.

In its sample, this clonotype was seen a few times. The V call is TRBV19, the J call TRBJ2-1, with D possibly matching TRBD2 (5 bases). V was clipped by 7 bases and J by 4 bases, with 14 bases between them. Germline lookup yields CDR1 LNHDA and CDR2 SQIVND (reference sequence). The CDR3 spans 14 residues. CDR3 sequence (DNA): TGTGCCAGTATGGAGAGGGCAGGATACAATGAGCAGTTCTTC. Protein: CASMERAGYNEQFF.

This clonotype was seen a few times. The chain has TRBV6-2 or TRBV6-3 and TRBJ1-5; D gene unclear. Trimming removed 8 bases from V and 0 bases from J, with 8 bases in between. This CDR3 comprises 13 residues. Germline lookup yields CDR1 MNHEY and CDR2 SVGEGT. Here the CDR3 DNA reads TGTGCCAGCCAGGTTTCTAGCAATCAGCCCCAGCATTTT. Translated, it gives CASQVSSNQPQHF.

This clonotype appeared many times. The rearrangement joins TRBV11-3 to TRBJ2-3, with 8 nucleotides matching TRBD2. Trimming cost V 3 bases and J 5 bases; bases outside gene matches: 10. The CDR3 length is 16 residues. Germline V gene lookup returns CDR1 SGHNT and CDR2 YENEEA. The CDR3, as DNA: TGTGCCAGCAGCTTGAGCGGGAGAGTACGAGGAGATACGCAGTATTTT. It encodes CASSLSGRVRGDTQYF.

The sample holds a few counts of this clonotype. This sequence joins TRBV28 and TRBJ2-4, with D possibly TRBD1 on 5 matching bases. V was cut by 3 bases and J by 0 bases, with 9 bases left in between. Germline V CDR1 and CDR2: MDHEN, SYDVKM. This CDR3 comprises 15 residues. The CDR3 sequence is CASSLGQLAKNIQYF. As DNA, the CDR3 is TGTGCCAGCAGTTTGGGGCAGCTAGCCAAAAACATTCAGTACTTC.

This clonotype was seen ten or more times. DNA of the CDR3: TGTGCCAGCAGCTTTGACACGACGTTGCAGTACTTC. This encodes CASSFDTTLQYF. This sequence joins TRBV7-3 and TRBJ2-7; no clear D. The CDR3 covers 12 residues. The germline CDR1 and CDR2 sequences are SGHTA and FQGTGA. Deletions cut 3 bases from V and 9 bases from J, with 12 bases between.

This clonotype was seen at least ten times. The CDR3 DNA reads TGTGCCAGCAGCGAGGGTGTACAAGTCTCTGGAAACACCATATATTTT. Translation: CASSEGVQVSGNTIYF. The genes are TRBV7-9 and TRBJ1-3; D ambiguous. There are 16 residues in the CDR3. CDR1 and CDR2 from the germline V gene are SEHNR and FQNEAQ (reference sequence). The V and J ends lost 5 bases and 0 bases respectively, with 14 bases between them.

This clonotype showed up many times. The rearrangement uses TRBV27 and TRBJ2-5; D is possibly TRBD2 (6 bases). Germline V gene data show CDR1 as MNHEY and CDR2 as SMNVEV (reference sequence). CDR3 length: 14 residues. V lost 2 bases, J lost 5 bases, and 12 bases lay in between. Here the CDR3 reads CASSLVPGVETQYF. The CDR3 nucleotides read TGTGCCAGCAGTTTAGTACCGGGAGTGGAGACCCAGTACTTC.

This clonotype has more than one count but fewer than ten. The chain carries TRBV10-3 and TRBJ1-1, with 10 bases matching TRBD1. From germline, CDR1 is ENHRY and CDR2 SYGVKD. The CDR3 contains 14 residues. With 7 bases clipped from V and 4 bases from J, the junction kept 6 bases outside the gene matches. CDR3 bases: TGTGCCATCAAAGAGACAGGGGGCTCCACTGAAGCTTTCTTT. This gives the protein CAIKETGGSTEAFF.

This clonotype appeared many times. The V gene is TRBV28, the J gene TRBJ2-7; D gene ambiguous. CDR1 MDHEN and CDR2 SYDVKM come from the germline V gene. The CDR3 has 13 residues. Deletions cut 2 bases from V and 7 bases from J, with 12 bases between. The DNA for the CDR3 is TGTGCCAGCAGTTTACAGACGGTTGAGGAGCAGTACTTC. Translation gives CASSLQTVEEQYF.

The CDR3, as DNA: TGCAGTGCTAGCACGCTGGGGGGTACGCAGTATTTT. Residues: CSASTLGGTQYF. This sequence joins TRBV20-1 and TRBJ2-3, with D perhaps matching TRBD2 (6 bases). The CDR3 contains 12 residues. Per germline, CDR1 DFQATT and CDR2 SNEGSKA (reference sequence). Trimming removed 3 bases from V and 8 bases from J, with 12 bases in between.

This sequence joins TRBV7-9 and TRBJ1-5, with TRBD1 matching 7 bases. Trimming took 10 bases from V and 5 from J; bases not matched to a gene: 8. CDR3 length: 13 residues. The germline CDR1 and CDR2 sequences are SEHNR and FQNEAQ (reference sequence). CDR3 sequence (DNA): TGTGCCACAAACACAGGGGAGCATCAGCCCCAGCATTTT. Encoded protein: CATNTGEHQPQHF. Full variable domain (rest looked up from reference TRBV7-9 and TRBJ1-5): DTGVSQNPRHKITKRGQNVTFRCDPISEHNRLYWYRQTLGQGPEFLTYFQNEAQLEKSRLLSDRFSAERPKGSFSTLEIQRTEQGDSAMYLCATNTGEHQPQHFGDGTRLSIL.

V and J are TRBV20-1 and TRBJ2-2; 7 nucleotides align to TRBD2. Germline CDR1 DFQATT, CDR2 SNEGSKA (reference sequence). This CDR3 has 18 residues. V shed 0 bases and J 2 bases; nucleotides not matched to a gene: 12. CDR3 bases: TGCAGTGCTAGAGATTGGGCTGGGGCGGGGGTTAACACCGGGGAGCTGTTTTTT. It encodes CSARDWAGAGVNTGELFF.